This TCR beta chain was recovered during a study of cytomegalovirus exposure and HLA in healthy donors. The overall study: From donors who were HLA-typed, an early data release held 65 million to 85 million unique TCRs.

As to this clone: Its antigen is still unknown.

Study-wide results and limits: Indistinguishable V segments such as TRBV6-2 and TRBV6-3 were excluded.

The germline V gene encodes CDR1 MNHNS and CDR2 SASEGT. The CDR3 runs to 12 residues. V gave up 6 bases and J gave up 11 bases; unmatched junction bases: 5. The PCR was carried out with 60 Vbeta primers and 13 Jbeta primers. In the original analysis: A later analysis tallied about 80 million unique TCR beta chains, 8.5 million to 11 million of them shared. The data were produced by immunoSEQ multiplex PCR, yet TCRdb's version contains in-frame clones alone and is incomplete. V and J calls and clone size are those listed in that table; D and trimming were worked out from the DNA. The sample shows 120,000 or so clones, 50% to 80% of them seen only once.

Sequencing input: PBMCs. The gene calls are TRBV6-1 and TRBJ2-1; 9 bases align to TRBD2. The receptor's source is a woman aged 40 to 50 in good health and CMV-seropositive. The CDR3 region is CASRELAGKQFF. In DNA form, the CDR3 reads TGTGCCAGCAGAGAGCTAGCGGGGAAGCAGTTCTTC.